This TCR beta chain was recorded in a study of response to subunit inactivated influenza vaccine. Each CDR3 protein gets one entry after TCRdb re-called the RT-PCR reads with MiXCR. The sample lists about 520,000 distinct CDR3 sequences; 6% to 9% were seen once. Study-wide points: Authors suggested that a seasonal influenza vaccination recruits few new T cells each time.

About this clonotype itself: What it binds is unknown.

This TCR was recovered from a man between 50 and 75 years old who received an inactivated influenza vaccine. Sequencing used PBMCs from blood, obtained around 25 months after vaccination.

The CDR3 DNA reads as TGCGCCAGCAGCTTGGGCGATGGGTTCCGCGATGAGCAGTTCTTC. Its protein product is CASSLGDGFRDEQFF. V gene TRBV5-1 combines with J gene TRBJ2-1, with D hard to call. Germline V gene sequence: CDR1 SGHRS, CDR2 YFSETQ. Trimming stripped 0 bases from V and 8 bases from J, with 15 bases between. The CDR3 extends over 15 amino acids.